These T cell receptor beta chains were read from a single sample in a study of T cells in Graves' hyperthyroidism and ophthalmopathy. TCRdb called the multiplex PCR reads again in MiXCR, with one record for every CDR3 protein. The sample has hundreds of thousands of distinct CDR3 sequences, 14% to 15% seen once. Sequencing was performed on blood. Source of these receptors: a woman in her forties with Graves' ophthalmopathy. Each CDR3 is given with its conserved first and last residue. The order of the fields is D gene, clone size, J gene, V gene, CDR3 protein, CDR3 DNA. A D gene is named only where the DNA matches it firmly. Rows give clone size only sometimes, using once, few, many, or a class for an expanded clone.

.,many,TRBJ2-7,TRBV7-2,CASSLGGGGYYEQYF,TGTGCCAGCAGCTTGGGGGGAGGGGGGTACTACGAGCAGTACTTC
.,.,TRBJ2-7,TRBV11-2,CASSVRSGASLNEQYF,TGTGCCAGCAGCGTAAGAAGCGGAGCATCCCTAAACGAGCAGTACTTC
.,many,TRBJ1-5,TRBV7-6,CASSLEDSNQPQHF,TGTGCCAGCAGCTTAGAGGATAGCAATCAGCCCCAGCATTTT
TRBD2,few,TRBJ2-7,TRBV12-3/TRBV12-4,CASSPFSGGEQYF,TGTGCCAGCAGCCCTTTCTCGGGAGGTGAGCAGTACTTC
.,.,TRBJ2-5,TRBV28,CASSFWAEETQYF,TGTGCCAGCAGTTTTTGGGCGGAAGAGACCCAGTACTTC
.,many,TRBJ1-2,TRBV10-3,CAISGLSSGLPYGYTF,TGTGCCATCAGTGGTCTCTCCAGTGGATTACCCTATGGCTACACCTTC
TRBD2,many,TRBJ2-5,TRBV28,CASSYDLAGGSRTQYF,TGTGCCAGCAGTTATGATCTAGCGGGAGGGTCGAGGACCCAGTACTTC
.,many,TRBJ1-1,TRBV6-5,CASSYSRLNTEAFF,TGTGCCAGCAGTTACTCGAGGCTGAACACTGAAGCTTTCTTT
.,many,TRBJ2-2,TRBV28,CASRRKVTGELFF,TGTGCCAGCAGAAGAAAGGTTACCGGGGAGCTGTTTTTT
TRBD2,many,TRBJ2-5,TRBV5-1,CASSVLAGGGETQYF,TGCGCCAGCAGCGTATTAGCGGGAGGTGGAGAGACCCAGTACTTC
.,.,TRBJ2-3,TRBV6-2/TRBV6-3,CASTTGGSGIRTDTQYF,TGTGCCAGCACCACAGGGGGTAGCGGGATTCGAACAGATACGCAGTATTTT
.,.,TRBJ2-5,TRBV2,CASAWQGETQYF,TGTGCCAGCGCCTGGCAGGGAGAGACCCAGTACTTC
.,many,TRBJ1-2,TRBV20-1,CSAREPQGVYGYTF,TGCAGTGCTAGAGAGCCCCAGGGTGTCTATGGCTACACCTTC
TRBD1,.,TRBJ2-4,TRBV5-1,CASSPNDRGRAKNIQYF,TGCGCCAGCAGCCCGAATGACAGGGGGCGGGCCAAAAACATTCAGTACTTC
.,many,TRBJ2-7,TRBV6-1,CASSERGGYRDPYEQYF,TGTGCCAGCAGTGAAAGGGGTGGATACAGGGATCCCTACGAGCAGTACTTC
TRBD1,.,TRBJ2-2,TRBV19,CASSIAGTGAGELFF,TGTGCCAGTAGTATAGCGGGGACAGGGGCCGGGGAGCTGTTTTTT
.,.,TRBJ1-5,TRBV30,CAWRESGSGNQPQHF,TGTGCCTGGAGAGAGTCGGGGAGCGGGAATCAGCCCCAGCATTTT
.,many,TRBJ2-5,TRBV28,CASSPPSEEETQYF,TGTGCCAGCAGCCCTCCCAGTGAGGAAGAGACCCAGTACTTC
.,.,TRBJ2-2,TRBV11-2,CASSLKQGLNTGELFF,TGTGCCAGCAGCCTCAAACAGGGACTAAACACCGGGGAGCTGTTTTTT
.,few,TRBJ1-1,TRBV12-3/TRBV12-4,CASTYGASMNTEAFF,TGTGCCAGCACCTACGGGGCGTCCATGAACACTGAAGCTTTCTTT
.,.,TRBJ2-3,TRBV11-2,CASSLGQFTNTQYF,TGTGCCAGCAGCTTAGGGCAGTTCACAAATACGCAGTATTTT
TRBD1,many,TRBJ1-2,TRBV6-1,CASRGQGAHYGYTF,TGTGCCAGCAGAGGACAGGGGGCACACTATGGCTACACCTTC
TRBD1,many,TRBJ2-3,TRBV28,CASTFSRGQIGGDTQYF,TGTGCCAGCACCTTCTCTAGGGGACAGATAGGGGGAGATACGCAGTATTTT
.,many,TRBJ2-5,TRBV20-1,CSARAWEETQYF,TGCAGTGCTAGAGCGTGGGAAGAGACCCAGTACTTC
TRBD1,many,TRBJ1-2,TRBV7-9,CASSLEQGVGYGYTF,TGTGCCAGCAGCTTAGAACAGGGGGTCGGCTATGGCTACACCTTC
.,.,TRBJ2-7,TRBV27,CASSSGGPGEQYF,TGTGCCAGCAGTTCAGGGGGGCCGGGCGAGCAGTACTTC
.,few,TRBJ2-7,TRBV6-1,CASSGTETYEQYF,TGTGCCAGCAGCGGGACCGAGACCTACGAGCAGTACTTC
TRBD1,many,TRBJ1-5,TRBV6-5,CASSYETGEGQPQHF,TGTGCCAGCAGTTACGAGACAGGGGAAGGACAGCCCCAGCATTTT
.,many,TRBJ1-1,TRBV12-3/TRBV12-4,CASSLMGAAEAFF,TGTGCCAGCAGTTTAATGGGGGCTGCTGAAGCTTTCTTT
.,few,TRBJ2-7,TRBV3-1,CASSFTGLDEQYF,TGTGCCAGCAGCTTCACGGGCTTAGACGAGCAGTACTTC
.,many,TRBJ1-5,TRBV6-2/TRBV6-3,CASSYHSGALLGQPQHF,TGTGCCAGCAGTTACCATTCAGGGGCGTTGCTAGGGCAGCCCCAGCATTTT
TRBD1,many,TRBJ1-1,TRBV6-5,CATPGQGYGSGAFF,TGTGCCACCCCGGGACAGGGGTACGGTAGTGGAGCTTTCTTT
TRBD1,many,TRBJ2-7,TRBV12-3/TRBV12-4,CASSQDRGLGYEQYF,TGTGCCAGCAGTCAAGACAGGGGGCTAGGGTACGAGCAGTACTTC
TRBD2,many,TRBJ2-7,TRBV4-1,CTSSQDASGAYYEQYF,TGCACCAGCAGCCAAGATGCGAGCGGGGCCTACTACGAGCAGTACTTC
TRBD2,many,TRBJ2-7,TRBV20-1,CSAHSGNSLEQYF,TGCAGTGCCCATAGCGGGAATTCTCTCGAGCAGTACTTC
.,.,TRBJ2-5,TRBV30,CAWSADRQQETQYF,TGTGCCTGGAGCGCGGACAGACAACAAGAGACCCAGTACTTC
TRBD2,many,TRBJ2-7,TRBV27,CASSLYASGLTGEQYF,TGTGCCAGCAGTTTATACGCTAGCGGTCTTACTGGAGAGCAGTACTTC
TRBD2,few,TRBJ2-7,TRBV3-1,CASSQAGGPSYEQYF,TGTGCCAGCAGCCAAGCGGGAGGGCCCTCCTACGAGCAGTACTTC
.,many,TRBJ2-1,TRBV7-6,CASNGQDDEQFF,TGTGCCAGCAATGGCCAGGATGATGAGCAGTTCTTC
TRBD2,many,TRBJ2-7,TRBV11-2,CASSRTTGTRPSDEQYF,TGTGCCAGCAGCCGCACTACCGGGACTAGACCCTCGGATGAGCAGTACTTC
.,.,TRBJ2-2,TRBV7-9,CASSLILGNTGELFF,TGTGCCAGCAGCTTAATTTTGGGGAACACCGGGGAGCTGTTTTTT
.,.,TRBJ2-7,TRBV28,CASSLGEASYEQYF,TGTGCCAGCAGTTTGGGAGAGGCATCCTACGAGCAGTACTTC
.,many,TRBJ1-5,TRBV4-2,CASSWEEGPQHF,TGTGCCAGCAGTTGGGAGGAGGGGCCCCAGCATTTT
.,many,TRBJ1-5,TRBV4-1,CASSQTKLDQPQHF,TGCGCCAGCAGCCAAACCAAGCTAGACCAGCCCCAGCATTTT
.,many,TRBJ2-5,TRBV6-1,CAAKTGGRETQYF,TGTGCCGCCAAAACTGGGGGAAGGGAGACCCAGTACTTC
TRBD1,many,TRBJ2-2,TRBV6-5,CASTRQGFGGGELFF,TGTGCCAGCACGAGACAGGGATTCGGCGGCGGGGAGCTGTTTTTT
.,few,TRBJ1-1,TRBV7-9,CASSLVVEAFF,TGTGCCAGCAGCTTGGTGGTTGAAGCTTTCTTT
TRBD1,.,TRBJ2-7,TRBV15,CATSRERGTGSHEQYF,TGTGCCACCAGCAGAGAGCGAGGGACAGGGTCTCACGAGCAGTACTTC
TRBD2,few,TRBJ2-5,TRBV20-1,CSARDPLAGAEETQYF,TGCAGTGCTAGAGATCCCCTAGCGGGAGCCGAGGAGACCCAGTACTTC
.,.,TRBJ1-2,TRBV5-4,CAGSLESNYGYTF,TGTGCCGGCAGCTTGGAGTCTAACTATGGCTACACCTTC